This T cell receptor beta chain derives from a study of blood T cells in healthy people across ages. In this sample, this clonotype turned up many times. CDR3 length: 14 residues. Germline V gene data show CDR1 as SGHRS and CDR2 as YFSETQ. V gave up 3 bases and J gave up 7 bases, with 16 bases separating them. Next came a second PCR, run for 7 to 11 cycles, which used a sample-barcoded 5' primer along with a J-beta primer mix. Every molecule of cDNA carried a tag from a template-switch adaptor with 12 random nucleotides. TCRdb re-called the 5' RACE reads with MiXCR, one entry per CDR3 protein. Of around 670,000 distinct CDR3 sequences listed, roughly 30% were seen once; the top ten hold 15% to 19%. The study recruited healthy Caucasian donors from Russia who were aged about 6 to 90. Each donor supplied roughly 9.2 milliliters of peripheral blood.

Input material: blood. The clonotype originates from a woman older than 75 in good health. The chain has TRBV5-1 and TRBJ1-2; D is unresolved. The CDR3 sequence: CASSSGSKAPGYTF. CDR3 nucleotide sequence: TGCGCCAGCAGCTCGGGATCCAAGGCTCCTGGCTACACCTTC. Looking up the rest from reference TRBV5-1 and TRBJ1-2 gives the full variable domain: KAGVTQTPRYLIKTRGQQVTLSCSPISGHRSVSWYQQTPGQGLQFLFEYFSETQRNKGNFPGRFSGRQFSNSRSEMNVSTLELGDSALYLCASSSGSKAPGYTFGSGTRLTVV.